These 32 T cell receptor beta chains were sequenced from one sample in a study of cytomegalovirus exposure and HLA in healthy donors. It was with 60 Vbeta and 13 Jbeta primers that the PCR ran. Generated by immunoSEQ multiplex PCR, the TCRdb table keeps only in-frame clones and is missing some. The sample holds about 200,000 clones; around four fifths are singletons and the top ten take about 1.7%. The source material was PBMCs. These receptors came from a man aged 50-60 years in good health and CMV-seronegative.

This chain connects TRBV25-1 to TRBJ2-1, with 7 bases lining up with TRBD1. Trimming removed 6 bases from V and 7 bases from J; junction bases left unmatched: 6. The CDR3 sequence is 13 residues long. From germline, CDR1 is MGHDK and CDR2 SYGVNS. The CDR3 protein is CASSGTVRNEQFF. In nucleotides, the CDR3 is TGTGCCAGCAGCGGGACAGTAAGGAATGAGCAGTTCTTC.

This chain uses TRBV6-1 with TRBJ2-3; tentative D call: TRBD1 (6 bases). CDR1 and CDR2 (germline): MNHNS, SASEGT. The CDR3 totals 13 residues. Trimming took off 6 bases at V and 4 bases at J, with 11 bases between the two ends. In nucleotides, the CDR3 is TGTGCCAGCAGCTTACAGGGCTCAGATACGCAGTATTTT. Residues: CASSLQGSDTQYF.

The chain links TRBV30 to TRBJ1-5, with TRBD1 as a possible D gene (6 bases). The CDR3 contains 14 residues. Trimming removed 2 bases at V and 3 bases at J, with 11 bases between. Germline V gene lookup returns CDR1 GTSNPN and CDR2 SVGIG (reference sequence). CDR3 amino acids: CAWSTRGYNQPQHF. In DNA, the CDR3 is TGTGCCTGGAGTACCAGGGGATACAATCAGCCCCAGCATTTT.

This clone appeared a single time. The chain couples TRBV4-1 to TRBJ2-7, with no clear D. This CDR3 spans 13 amino acids. Germline CDR1 and CDR2: MGHRA and YSYEKL. Trimming stripped 4 bases from V and 1 base from J, with 8 bases between. In nucleotides, the CDR3 is TGCGCCAGCAGCCCCGGGTTTTCCTACGAGCAGTACTTC. This encodes CASSPGFSYEQYF.

Here the CDR3 reads CASSLIAGEGNEQFF. CDR3 bases: TGCGCCAGCAGCTTGATAGCGGGAGAGGGCAATGAGCAGTTCTTC. The chain is built from TRBV5-1 and TRBJ2-1; 9 bases line up with TRBD2. The CDR3 spans 15 residues. Losses at the gene ends were 1 base for V and 6 bases for J; bases not matched to a gene: 5. Looked up from germline, CDR1 is SGHRS and CDR2 is YFSETQ.

V usage is TRBV29-1 and J usage is TRBJ2-3; no definite D call. The CDR3 extends over 16 amino acids. V lost 0 bases and J lost 0, with 13 bases in between. Germline CDR1 reads SQVTM; CDR2 reads ANQGSEA. In nucleotides, the CDR3 is TGCAGCGTTGAAGATCATCTTCATACTAGCACAGATACGCAGTATTTT. Its protein product is CSVEDHLHTSTDTQYF.

V gene TRBV6-6 combines with J gene TRBJ2-1, with D perhaps TRBD2 (6 bases). This CDR3 has 12 amino acids. The V gene's germline CDR1 is MNHNY and CDR2 SVGAGI (reference sequence). Between the trimmed V and J ends, which lost 6 bases and 6 bases, there was a span of 9 bases. The CDR3 is CASREGPNEQFF. The CDR3 DNA follows: TGTGCCAGCAGGGAGGGCCCCAATGAGCAGTTCTTC.

This chain uses TRBV9 with TRBJ2-2; D might be TRBD1 (5 bases). V lost 3 bases and J 0 bases, leaving 12 bases between the germline ends. Germline CDR1 reads SGDLS; CDR2 reads YYNGEE. The length of the CDR3 is 16 residues. CDR3 sequence reads: CASSAKGSANTGELFF. Here the CDR3 DNA reads TGTGCCAGCAGCGCCAAGGGGTCCGCGAACACCGGGGAGCTGTTTTTT. Full variable domain (missing parts from reference TRBV9 and TRBJ2-2): DSGVTQTPKHLITATGQRVTLRCSPRSGDLSVYWYQQSLDQGLQFLIQYYNGEERAKGNILERFSAQQFPDLHSELNLSSLELGDSALYFCASSAKGSANTGELFFGEGSRLTVL.

Only a few counts were recorded for this clone. The chain is built from TRBV30 and TRBJ2-7; D is possibly TRBD2 (6 bases). This CDR3 has 14 amino acids. V was pared by 0 bases and J by 1 base, with 10 bases between. Germline V lookup: CDR1 GTSNPN, CDR2 SVGIG (reference sequence). CDR3 coding DNA: TGTGCCTGGAGTGTAGGCGGGAATTCCTACGAGCAGTACTTC. This encodes CAWSVGGNSYEQYF.

This clone turned up a few times. The chain carries TRBV28 and TRBJ1-2; D gene unclear. Germline loops: CDR1 MDHEN, CDR2 SYDVKM. The length of the CDR3 is 15 residues. V was trimmed by 5 bases and J by 5 bases, leaving 18 bases between them. The CDR3: CASSTQARSGYGYTF. Written as DNA, the CDR3 is TGTGCCAGCAGTACTCAGGCCCGTAGCGGGTATGGCTACACCTTC.

The genes are TRBV7-8 and TRBJ2-1; 11 bases match TRBD2. Losses at the gene ends were 5 bases for V and 0 bases for J; bases not matched to a gene: 6. There are 17 residues in the CDR3. The germline CDR1 and CDR2 sequences are SGHVS and FQNEAQ. This CDR3 is CASSTGLAGTSYNEQFF. CDR3 bases: TGTGCCAGCAGCACAGGACTAGCGGGTACCTCCTACAATGAGCAGTTCTTC.

This chain joins TRBV7-8 and TRBJ1-2; D not certain. The CDR3 consists of 15 residues. V lost 8 bases and J lost 4, with 20 bases in between. Germline-derived CDR1 and CDR2 are SGHVS and FQNEAQ. The CDR3 sequence is CASATGERESYGYTF. CDR3 DNA: TGTGCCAGCGCTACGGGCGAACGGGAGTCCTATGGCTACACCTTC.

This clone appeared a few times. The genes are TRBV19 and TRBJ2-7, with a possible D match to TRBD1 (5 bases). CDR1 is LNHDA and CDR2 is SQIVND in the germline V gene (reference sequence). V lost 5 bases to trimming and J lost 4 bases, with 12 bases between them. The CDR3 has 13 residues. The CDR3 sequence is CASSSAGAYEQYF. The CDR3 nucleotides read TGTGCCAGTAGTTCCGCTGGGGCTTACGAGCAGTACTTC.

This clone turned up a few times. This chain uses TRBV7-6 with TRBJ1-1, with D tentatively TRBD1 (6 bases). The germline gives CDR1 SGHVS, CDR2 FNYEAQ. CDR3 length: 12 amino acids. V lost 11 bases, J lost 6 bases, and 16 bases lay in between. CDR3: CAGTGPEPEAFF. Written as DNA, the CDR3 is TGTGCCGGAACAGGGCCCGAACCTGAAGCTTTCTTT.

The sample holds one count of this clone. CDR3 sequence reads: CASSLEGRSNQPQHF. CDR3 bases: TGCGCCAGCAGCTTGGAGGGGCGAAGCAATCAGCCCCAGCATTTT. This chain uses TRBV5-1 with TRBJ1-5, with D possibly matching TRBD1 (5 bases). The CDR3 is made up of 15 amino acids. CDR1 and CDR2 (germline): SGHRS, YFSETQ. The germline V and J ends were trimmed by 0 bases and 1 base, with 8 bases remaining between them.

The V call is TRBV7-9, the J call TRBJ1-2, with a possible D match to TRBD1 (5 bases). This CDR3 is built from 19 residues. The V gene lost 0 bases and the J gene lost 0 bases, with 20 bases spanning the gap. Germline loops: CDR1 SEHNR, CDR2 FQNEAQ (reference sequence). The CDR3 sequence is CASSLALDIPSLTNYGYTF. As DNA, the CDR3 is TGTGCCAGCAGCTTAGCATTGGACATCCCGTCCTTAACTAACTATGGCTACACCTTC.

The chain has TRBV7-2 and TRBJ2-7; 7 nucleotides align to TRBD1. CDR1 and CDR2 (germline): SGHTA, FQGNSA. V shed 2 bases, J shed 3 bases, and the junction held 4 bases outside the gene matches. This CDR3 is 14 amino acids long. As DNA, the CDR3 is TGTGCCAGCAGCTTAAGGGACAGAGGCTACGAGCAGTACTTC. Encoded protein: CASSLRDRGYEQYF. The variable domain in full, completed from reference TRBV7-2 and TRBJ2-7, reads GAGVSQSPSNKVTEKGKDVELRCDPISGHTALYWYRQSLGQGLEFLIYFQGNSAPDKSGLPSDRFSAERTGGSVSTLTIQRTQQEDSAVYLCASSLRDRGYEQYFGPGTRLTVT.

V and J are TRBV28 and TRBJ1-3; no clear D. The germline CDR1 and CDR2 sequences are MDHEN and SYDVKM. This CDR3 comprises 13 residues. Trimming pared 7 bases from V and 0 bases from J, leaving 7 bases between. The CDR3 DNA is TGTGCCAGCATCGAGAACTCTGGAAACACCATATATTTT. Protein: CASIENSGNTIYF.

The chain uses TRBV7-9 and TRBJ2-1; no definite D call. V lost 3 bases to trimming and J lost 1 base, with 16 bases between them. In germline, CDR1 is SEHNR, CDR2 FQNEAQ (reference sequence). The CDR3 is made up of 17 amino acids. The CDR3 region has the DNA TGTGCCAGCAGCTTCCCCAGAGGAGCGAGTTCCTACAATGAGCAGTTCTTC. Translating gives CASSFPRGASSYNEQFF. Variable domain in full (rest from reference TRBV7-9 and TRBJ2-1): DTGVSQNPRHKITKRGQNVTFRCDPISEHNRLYWYRQTLGQGPEFLTYFQNEAQLEKSRLLSDRFSAERPKGSFSTLEIQRTEQGDSAMYLCASSFPRGASSYNEQFFGPGTRLTVL.

In this sample, this clone turned up once. CDR3 DNA: TGTGCCAGTAGTATTAAGGCAGGCCGTGGGAATGAGCAGTTCTTC. Amino acid sequence: CASSIKAGRGNEQFF. The genes are TRBV19 and TRBJ2-1; D remains unclear. Germline CDR1 reads LNHDA; CDR2 reads SQIVND (reference sequence). The CDR3 contains 15 residues. Trimming pared 3 bases from V and 7 bases from J, leaving 16 bases between.

CDR3 sequence (DNA): TGTGCCAGCAGCTTGGCAGGGGCAGTACTGGGAGAGACCCAGTACTTC. Protein product: CASSLAGAVLGETQYF. J is TRBJ2-5 and V is TRBV5-5, with D tentatively TRBD1 (6 bases). V gave up 0 bases and J gave up 4 bases, with 16 bases separating them. This CDR3 has 16 residues. In germline, CDR1 is SGHKS, CDR2 YYEKEE (reference sequence).

DNA of the CDR3: TGTGCCAGCAGCTTATCGCAGGGATATTACAATGAGCAGTTCTTC. This sequence encodes CASSLSQGYYNEQFF. This chain connects TRBV7-9 to TRBJ2-1, with TRBD1 as a possible D gene (5 bases). With 2 bases removed from V and 4 bases from J, the gap between germline ends came to 12 bases. CDR1 is SEHNR, CDR2 FQNEAQ, per germline (reference sequence). This CDR3 is built from 15 residues.

The genes are TRBV28 and TRBJ1-5; TRBD1 might be the D (5 bases). Germline-derived CDR1 and CDR2 are MDHEN and SYDVKM. This CDR3 is built from 17 residues. V shed 6 bases and J shed 2 bases, with 20 bases lying between them. The CDR3 nucleotides are TGTGCCAGCAGGCCCGAAGGAGGGGCCCCAGGCAATCAGCCCCAGCATTTT. The encoded protein is CASRPEGGAPGNQPQHF.

V and J are TRBV28 and TRBJ2-1, with TRBD2 matching over 9 bases. The V and J ends lost 5 bases and 1 base, in that order; junction bases with no gene match: 3. Germline V gives CDR1 MDHEN, CDR2 SYDVKM. The CDR3 is made up of 15 amino acids. DNA of the CDR3: TGTGCCAGCAGTCAAGCGGGAGGTTCCTACAATGAGCAGTTCTTC. Protein product: CASSQAGGSYNEQFF.

The chain links TRBV6-5 to TRBJ1-1, with 9 positions matching TRBD1. V lost 5 bases to trimming and J lost 3 bases; unmatched junction nucleotides: 4. This CDR3 is 14 amino acids long. Germline CDR1 is MNHEY and CDR2 is SVGAGI. DNA of the CDR3: TGTGCCAGCAGTACAGGGGGCTTGGACACTGAAGCTTTCTTT. Translation: CASSTGGLDTEAFF.

This chain uses TRBV30 with TRBJ2-1, with D unresolved. Trimming cost V 8 bases and J 3 bases, with 17 bases left between them. The CDR3 totals 14 residues. Germline loops: CDR1 GTSNPN, CDR2 SVGIG (reference sequence). The CDR3 reads CAQNPPSVYNEQFF. Written as DNA, the CDR3 is TGTGCCCAAAATCCACCCAGCGTCTACAATGAGCAGTTCTTC.

The DNA for the CDR3 is TGTGCCAGCAGTGGGGAAGGGACACCCAACTACGAGCAGTACTTC. This sequence encodes CASSGEGTPNYEQYF. The chain combines TRBV6-5 with TRBJ2-7; possible D gene TRBD1, 6 bases. CDR1 and CDR2 (germline): MNHEY, SVGAGI. Trimming removed 5 bases at V and 3 bases at J, with 17 bases between. The CDR3 loop spans 15 amino acids.

This chain connects TRBV25-1 to TRBJ2-1, with a weak D call TRBD2 (5 bases). CDR1 is MGHDK and CDR2 is SYGVNS in the germline V gene. Deletions cut 1 base from V and 6 bases from J, with 13 bases between. The CDR3 consists of 15 residues. This CDR3 reads CASSESGVRANEQFF. Written as DNA, the CDR3 is TGTGCCAGCAGTGAATCCGGGGTGAGGGCCAATGAGCAGTTCTTC.

Comments on this clone: Germline and junction disagree at one end, which may indicate a read error. The same CDR3 can be traced to other DNA sequences in this sample. This chain joins TRBV5-6 and TRBJ2-7, with 7 bases that match TRBD2. The length of the CDR3 is 12 residues. Germline CDR1 is SGHDT and CDR2 is YYEEEE. CDR3 nucleotide sequence: TGCGCCAGCCGGGGGGTCTCCTACGAGCAGTACTTC. Its translation is CASRGVSYEQYF. Full variable domain (outside the CDR3, taken from reference TRBV5-6 and TRBJ2-7): DAGVTQSPTHLIKTRGQQVTLRCSPKSGHDTVSWYQQALGQGPQFIFQYYEEEERQRGNFPDRFSGHQFPNYSSELNVNALLLGDSALYLCASRGVSYEQYFGPGTRLTVT.

The J gene is TRBJ2-7, the V gene TRBV11-3, with 9 bases identical to TRBD1. Unmatched junction bases numbered 8, after V lost 5 bases and J lost 0 bases. The germline V gene has CDR1 SGHNT and CDR2 YENEEA. The CDR3 is 16 amino acids. CDR3 sequence reads: CASSPNYRGPSYEQYF. CDR3 DNA: TGTGCCAGCAGCCCGAACTACAGGGGGCCCTCCTACGAGCAGTACTTC.

The chain employs TRBV18 and TRBJ1-1; D unresolved. Germline V gene data show CDR1 as KGHSH and CDR2 as LQKENI. Trimming pared 1 base from V and 2 bases from J, leaving 8 bases between. There are 14 residues in the CDR3. The DNA for the CDR3 is TGTGCCAGCTCACCACAGGCAGGCAACACTGAAGCTTTCTTT. This codes for CASSPQAGNTEAFF. The variable domain in full, with the rest retrieved from reference TRBV18 and TRBJ1-1, is NAGVMQNPRHLVRRRGQEARLRCSPMKGHSHVYWYRQLPEEGLKFMVYLQKENIIDESGMPKERFSAEFPKEGPSILRIQQVVRGDSAAYFCASSPQAGNTEAFFGQGTRLTVV.

This chain links TRBV29-1 with TRBJ2-3; TRBD2 agrees at 7 bases. The ends lost 0 bases at V and 2 bases at J; junction bases unmatched: 11. CDR1 and CDR2 from the germline V gene are SQVTM and ANQGSEA. The CDR3 is 17 amino acids. The CDR3 nucleotides read TGCAGCGTTGAAGAAGGGCTAGCGGAACCTCTCACAGATACGCAGTATTTT. Translation gives CSVEEGLAEPLTDTQYF.